This T cell receptor beta chain was identified during a study of Graves' ophthalmopathy and Graves' hyperthyroidism. Using RNA transcripts, the TCR beta CDR3 regions were amplified. First-round RT-PCR relied on HTBI primers, and a second-round multiplex PCR came next. TCRdb independently ran MiXCR on the multiplex PCR reads; one entry per CDR3 protein. Here the sample spans roughly 380,000 distinct CDR3 sequences, approximately 15% being singletons. In its sample, this clonotype was seen many times. Its antigen is unknown. Orbital computed tomography, together with clinical symptoms, serum thyroxine, TRAb and thyroid ultrasound, was used for diagnosis. The junction had 12 bases not matched to a gene; V was cut back by 6 bases and J by 4 bases. Germline CDR1 and CDR2: SGHAT and FQNNGV. The CDR3 totals 17 residues. Study results and limitations: The authors also found most expanded thyroid clonotypes above 0.001 frequency in blood.

This rearrangement joins TRBV11-2 to TRBJ2-4, with 10 bases lining up with TRBD1. The receptor comes from a woman younger than 35 with stable Graves' hyperthyroidism. The sequenced sample was peripheral blood. DNA of the CDR3: TGTGCCAGCAGATCCCCGGGACAGGGGCCCACAAAAAACATTCAGTACTTC. The encoded protein is CASRSPGQGPTKNIQYF.